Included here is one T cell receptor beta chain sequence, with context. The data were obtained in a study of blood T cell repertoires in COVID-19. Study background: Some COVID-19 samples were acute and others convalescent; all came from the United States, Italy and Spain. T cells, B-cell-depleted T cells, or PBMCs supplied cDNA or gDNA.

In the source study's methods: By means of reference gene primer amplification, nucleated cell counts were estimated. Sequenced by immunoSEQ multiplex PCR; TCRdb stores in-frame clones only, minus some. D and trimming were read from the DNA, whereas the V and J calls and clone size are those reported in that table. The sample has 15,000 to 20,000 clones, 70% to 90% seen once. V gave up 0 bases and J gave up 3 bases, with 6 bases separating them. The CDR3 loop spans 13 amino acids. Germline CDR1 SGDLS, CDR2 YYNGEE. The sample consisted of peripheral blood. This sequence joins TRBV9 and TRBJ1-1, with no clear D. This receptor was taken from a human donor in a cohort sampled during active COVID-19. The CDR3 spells CASSVALYTEAFF. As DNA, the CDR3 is TGTGCCAGCAGCGTAGCTCTCTACACTGAAGCTTTCTTT.